These 18 T cell receptor beta chains originate from one sample sequenced in a study of CDR3 diversity in severe acne. TCRdb reprocessed the PCR reads with MiXCR, giving one entry per CDR3 protein. The data contain more than 80,000 distinct CDR3 sequences, under 55% of them singletons. The sample consisted of blood. Receptor source: a male donor with severe acne vulgaris.

This clonotype was picked up a small number of times. The rearrangement links TRBV5-4 to TRBJ1-5; D possibly corresponds to TRBD1 (6 bases). The V and J ends lost 0 bases and 5 bases respectively, with 12 bases between them. The CDR3 has 15 amino acids. Germline V CDR1 and CDR2: SGHNT, YYREEE (reference sequence). The CDR3 DNA sequence: TGTGCCAGCAGCTTGGGGCCAGGGGCTGATCAGCCCCAGCATTTT. This codes for CASSLGPGADQPQHF. Supplemented by reference TRBV5-4 and TRBJ1-5, the full variable domain reads ETGVTQSPTHLIKTRGQQVTLRCSSQSGHNTVSWYQQALGQGPQFIFQYYREEENGRGNFPPRFSGLQFPNYSSELNVNALELDDSALYLCASSLGPGADQPQHFGDGTRLSIL.

V gene TRBV29-1 combines with J gene TRBJ1-2, with TRBD1 as a possible D gene (6 bases). The CDR3 is 13 residues long. Germline V lookup: CDR1 SQVTM, CDR2 ANQGSEA. Trimming removed 7 bases from V and 6 bases from J, with 18 bases in between. The CDR3 DNA follows: TGCAGCGGCAGGGACATTACAGGCGATGGCTACACCTTC. Translated, it gives CSGRDITGDGYTF.

This clonotype came up many times. The chain recombines TRBV15 with TRBJ2-5; D uncertain. Germline V gene sequence: CDR1 LNHNV, CDR2 YYDKDF (reference sequence). Trimming stripped 4 bases from V and 3 bases from J, with 9 bases between. The CDR3 length is 13 residues. CDR3 in DNA: TGTGCCACCAGCAATGATCCCAAAGAGACCCAGTACTTC. Its protein is CATSNDPKETQYF.

This clonotype was observed at least ten times. The chain is built from TRBV18 and TRBJ2-7; D gene unclear. The CDR3 spans 15 residues. With 3 bases removed from V and 2 bases from J, the gap between germline ends came to 14 bases. Germline lookup yields CDR1 KGHSH and CDR2 LQKENI. CDR3 amino acids: CASSPSRTATYEQYF. CDR3 nucleotides: TGTGCCAGCTCACCTTCGAGGACGGCGACCTACGAGCAGTACTTC.

This clonotype was recorded only once. The J gene is TRBJ2-5, the V gene TRBV14; 7 bases map to TRBD1. Germline assignment: CDR1 SGHDN and CDR2 FVKESK. The junction had 3 bases not matched to a gene; V was cut back by 1 base and J by 4 bases. This CDR3 has 14 amino acids. The CDR3 DNA reads TGTGCCAGCAGCCAAGTAAGGGGGCGAGAGACCCAGTACTTC. Encoded protein: CASSQVRGRETQYF.

This sequence joins TRBV11-2 and TRBJ2-7; 14 nucleotides agree with TRBD2. Germline V CDR1 and CDR2: SGHAT, FQNNGV. With 1 base clipped from V and 7 bases from J, the junction kept 9 bases outside the gene matches. This CDR3 has 17 amino acids. The CDR3 bases are TGTGCCAGCAGCTTAGTTGGGACTAGCGGGAGATCAGGGGAGCAGTACTTC. Amino acid sequence: CASSLVGTSGRSGEQYF.

This clonotype was found a few times. The chain couples TRBV7-9 to TRBJ2-4; TRBD1 aligns across 8 bases. Per germline, CDR1 SEHNR and CDR2 FQNEAQ (reference sequence). The CDR3 spans 16 residues. V was clipped by 5 bases and J by 0 bases; unmatched bases: 6. The CDR3 nucleotides are TGTGCCAGCAGCCCTACAGGGGGGCTAGCCAAAAACATTCAGTACTTC. Translated: CASSPTGGLAKNIQYF.

This clonotype has more than one count but fewer than ten. V and J are TRBV2 and TRBJ2-5; 10 nucleotides agree with TRBD2. Germline assignment: CDR1 SNHLY and CDR2 FYNNEI. This CDR3 comprises 15 residues. Trimming cost V 2 bases and J 5 bases; bases outside gene matches: 5. CDR3 coding DNA: TGTGCCAGCAGTGAACCAGCGGGAGGGGGGGAGACCCAGTACTTC. Residues: CASSEPAGGGETQYF.

The J gene is TRBJ2-3, the V gene TRBV5-6; unclear D gene. Looked up from germline, CDR1 is SGHDT and CDR2 is YYEEEE. The V end lost 2 bases, the J end lost 6 bases, and 10 bases lay between the germline ends. CDR3 length: 13 amino acids. In nucleotides, the CDR3 is TGTGCCAGCAGCTTTCCGAGCGACGATACGCAGTATTTT. Translating it yields CASSFPSDDTQYF.

This clonotype was picked up a small number of times. CDR3 DNA: TGTGCCAGCAGTTACTCTCCCAATGGGGAACGCGATGAGCAGTTCTTC. Residues: CASSYSPNGERDEQFF. This chain links TRBV6-6 with TRBJ2-1; no reliable D call. V was clipped by 0 bases and J by 8 bases, with 17 bases between them. This CDR3 has 16 residues. Germline lookup yields CDR1 MNHNY and CDR2 SVGAGI (reference sequence).

For this clonotype: A much bigger clone sits one base away, suggesting this may be a read error. The rearrangement uses TRBV7-8 and TRBJ2-2; D is undetermined. The CDR3 has 14 amino acids. Deletions cut 5 bases from V and 8 bases from J, with 15 bases between. CDR1 and CDR2 from the germline V gene are SGHVS and FQNEAQ. CDR3 DNA sequence: TGTGCCAGCAGCCTCCTTGTGGGGTCTGGGGAGCTGTTTTTT. It specifies CASSLLVGSGELFF.

On this clonotype itself: A read error may be the cause here, since a much bigger clone is one base away. The chain carries TRBV7-8 and TRBJ2-7; weak D call: TRBD1 (5 bases). Germline-derived CDR1 and CDR2 are SGHVS and FQNEAQ. The CDR3 loop spans 14 amino acids. The CDR3 sequence: CASSPSIGVSERYF. The CDR3 DNA reads as TGTGCCAGCAGCCCTTCGATAGGGGTGAGTGAGCGGTACTTC.

The chain couples TRBV6-1 to TRBJ2-7; either TRBD1 or TRBD2 may supply D (5 bases each). This CDR3 contains 15 residues. The V end lost 2 bases, the J end lost 2 bases, and 13 bases lay between the germline ends. Germline V gene lookup returns CDR1 MNHNS and CDR2 SASEGT. CDR3 in amino acids: CASSESAGTPYEQYF. CDR3 bases: TGTGCCAGCAGTGAATCGGCAGGGACCCCCTACGAGCAGTACTTC.

This chain connects TRBV6-6 to TRBJ2-7; D remains unclear. The CDR3 spans 14 residues. The germline CDR1 and CDR2 sequences are MNHNY and SVGAGI (reference sequence). V was clipped by 5 bases and J by 3 bases, with 14 bases between them. The CDR3 DNA sequence: TGTGCCAGCAGTCTCTCGGGCGGCATCTACGAGCAGTACTTC. Amino acid sequence: CASSLSGGIYEQYF.

Concerning this clonotype: A much larger clone differs from this one at a single base, so this may be a read error. The gene calls are TRBV29-1 and TRBJ1-2, with D possibly being TRBD1 (6 bases). The CDR3 is 13 amino acids. Germline-derived CDR1 and CDR2 are SQVTM and ANQGSEA. This chain's CDR3 is CGVVTGHNYGYTF. CDR3 coding DNA: TGCGGCGTGGTGACGGGACACAACTATGGCTACACCTTC.

Details on this clonotype: A read error may produce the germline difference seen at one junction end. The gene calls are TRBV5-5 and TRBJ2-5; D unclear. CDR3 length equals 11 residues. Germline loops: CDR1 SGHKS, CDR2 YYEKEE (reference sequence). CDR3 protein: CASSNQETQCF. In nucleotides, the CDR3 is TGTGCCAGCAGCAACCAAGAGACCCAGTGCTTC.

This clonotype was seen repeatedly, ten times or more. The chain combines TRBV6-5 with TRBJ2-3; D may be TRBD1 or TRBD2 (5 bases each). The germline V gene has CDR1 MNHEY and CDR2 SVGAGI. The CDR3 spans 15 residues. V dropped 0 bases and J dropped 1 base, with 8 bases sitting between them. CDR3 nucleotides: TGTGCCAGCAGTTACTCGGGGGTCGGCACAGATACGCAGTATTTT. Residues: CASSYSGVGTDTQYF.

This clonotype showed up many times. The chain recombines TRBV11-1 with TRBJ2-5, with D perhaps assigned TRBD1 or TRBD2 (5 bases each). Germline V gene sequence: CDR1 SGHAT, CDR2 FQDESV (reference sequence). With 0 bases removed from V and 4 bases from J, the gap between germline ends came to 12 bases. This CDR3 has 15 amino acids. CDR3 loop: CASSLAPDSGETQYF. CDR3 DNA sequence: TGTGCCAGCAGCTTAGCGCCCGACAGCGGAGAGACCCAGTACTTC.